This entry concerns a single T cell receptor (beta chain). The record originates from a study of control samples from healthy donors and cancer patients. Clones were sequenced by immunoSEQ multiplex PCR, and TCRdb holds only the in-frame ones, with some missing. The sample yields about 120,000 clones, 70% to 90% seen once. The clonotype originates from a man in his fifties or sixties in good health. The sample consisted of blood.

The CDR3 DNA follows: TGTGCCAGCAGCTCCGGCCTCTACGAGCAGTACTTC. It encodes CASSSGLYEQYF. J is TRBJ2-7 and V is TRBV5-6; D remains ambiguous. The CDR3 runs 12 residues. V gave up 3 bases and J gave up 3 bases, with 7 bases separating them. Germline values: CDR1 SGHDT, CDR2 YYEEEE.